This T cell receptor beta chain was obtained from a study of blood T cell repertoires in COVID-19. Assay: immunoSEQ multiplex PCR; the TCRdb copy retains only in-frame clones and omits some. This table has roughly 140,000 clones, approximately 80% appearing once. Germline assignment: CDR1 SQVTM and CDR2 ANQGSEA. The CDR3 covers 13 residues. The V segment lost 5 bases and the J segment 2 bases; nucleotides outside the gene matches: 5. Sample: peripheral blood. The J gene is TRBJ1-1, the V gene TRBV29-1, with 7 bases aligning to TRBD1. This sequence was found in a woman of 80 years or more in a cohort sampled during active or convalescent COVID-19. The CDR3 DNA reads TGCAGCGTTCGAAGACAGGGTAACACTGAAGCTTTCTTT. Translating gives CSVRRQGNTEAFF.